This T cell receptor (beta chain) was captured by sequencing in a study of blood T cell repertoires in COVID-19. The CDR3 is 14 residues long. From germline, CDR1 is LNHNV and CDR2 YYDKDF (reference sequence). V lost 0 bases to trimming and J lost 6 bases; unmatched junction nucleotides: 2. Only in-frame clones appear in the TCRdb table, and some are missing; sequencing was by immunoSEQ multiplex PCR. The sample yields approximately 68,000 clones, 87% seen once. This clone was observed a single time. This sequence originates from a middle-aged man with active COVID-19. This chain uses TRBV15 with TRBJ2-3, with TRBD2 matching 8 bases. The sequenced sample was peripheral blood. The DNA of the CDR3 is TGTGCCACCAGCAGAGAGCGGGGGGTGGATACGCAGTATTTT. Amino acid sequence: CATSRERGVDTQYF.